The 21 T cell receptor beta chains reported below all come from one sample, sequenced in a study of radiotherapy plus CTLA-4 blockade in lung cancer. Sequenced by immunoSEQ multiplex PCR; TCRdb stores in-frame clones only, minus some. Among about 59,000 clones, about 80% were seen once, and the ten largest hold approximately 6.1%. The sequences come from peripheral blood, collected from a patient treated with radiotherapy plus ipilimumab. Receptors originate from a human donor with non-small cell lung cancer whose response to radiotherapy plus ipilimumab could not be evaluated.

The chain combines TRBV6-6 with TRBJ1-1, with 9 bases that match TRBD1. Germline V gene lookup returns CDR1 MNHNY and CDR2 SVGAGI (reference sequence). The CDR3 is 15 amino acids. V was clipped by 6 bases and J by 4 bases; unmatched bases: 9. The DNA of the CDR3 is TGTGCCAGCAGGTTTGGGGACAGGGTTACCACTGAAGCTTTCTTT. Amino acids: CASRFGDRVTTEAFF.

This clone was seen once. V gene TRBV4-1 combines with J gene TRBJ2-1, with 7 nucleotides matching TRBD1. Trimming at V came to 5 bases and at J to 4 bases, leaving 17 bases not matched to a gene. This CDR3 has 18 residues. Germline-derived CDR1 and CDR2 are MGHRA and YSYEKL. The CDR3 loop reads CASSKGSRGQVIYNEQFF. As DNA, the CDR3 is TGCGCCAGCAGCAAGGGCTCAAGGGGGCAAGTGATTTACAATGAGCAGTTCTTC.

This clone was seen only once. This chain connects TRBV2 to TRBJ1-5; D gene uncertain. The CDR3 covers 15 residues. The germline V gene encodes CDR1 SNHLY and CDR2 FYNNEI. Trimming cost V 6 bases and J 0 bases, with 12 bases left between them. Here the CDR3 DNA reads TGTGCCAGCAGCCCTGGCCCGTATAGCAATCAGCCCCAGCATTTT. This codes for CASSPGPYSNQPQHF. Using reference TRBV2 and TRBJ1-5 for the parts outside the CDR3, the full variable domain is EPEVTQTPSHQVTQMGQEVILRCVPISNHLYFYWYRQILGQKVEFLVSFYNNEISEKSEIFDDQFSVERPDGSNFTLKIRSTKLEDSAMYFCASSPGPYSNQPQHFGDGTRLSIL.

CDR3 protein: CASSTQVGTAGNTIYF. The DNA of the CDR3 is TGTGCCAGCAGCACTCAGGTCGGGACAGCTGGAAACACCATATATTTT. This chain uses TRBV9 with TRBJ1-3, with TRBD1 identical over 7 bases. Per germline, CDR1 SGDLS and CDR2 YYNGEE. This CDR3 comprises 16 residues. The V segment lost 4 bases and the J segment 2 bases; nucleotides outside the gene matches: 9.

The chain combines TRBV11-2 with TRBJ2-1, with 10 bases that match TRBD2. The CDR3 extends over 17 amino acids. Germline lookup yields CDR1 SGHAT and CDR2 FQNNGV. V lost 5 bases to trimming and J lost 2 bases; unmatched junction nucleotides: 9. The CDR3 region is CASSRRLAGSTYNEQFF. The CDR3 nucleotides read TGTGCCAGCAGCCGTCGACTAGCGGGTTCGACCTACAATGAGCAGTTCTTC.

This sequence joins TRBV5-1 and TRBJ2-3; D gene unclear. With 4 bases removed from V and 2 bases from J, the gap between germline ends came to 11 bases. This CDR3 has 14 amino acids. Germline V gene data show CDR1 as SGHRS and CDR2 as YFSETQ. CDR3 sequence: CASSTDQLTDTQYF. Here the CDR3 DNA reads TGCGCCAGCAGCACAGACCAACTCACAGATACGCAGTATTTT.

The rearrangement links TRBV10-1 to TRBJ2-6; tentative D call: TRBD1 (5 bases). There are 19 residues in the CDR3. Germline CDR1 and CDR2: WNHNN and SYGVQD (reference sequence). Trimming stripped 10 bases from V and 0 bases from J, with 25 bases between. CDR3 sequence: CAILSSDSTTLSGANVLTF. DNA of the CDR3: TGCGCCATCCTCTCTAGTGACAGCACTACCCTCTCTGGGGCCAACGTCCTGACTTTC.

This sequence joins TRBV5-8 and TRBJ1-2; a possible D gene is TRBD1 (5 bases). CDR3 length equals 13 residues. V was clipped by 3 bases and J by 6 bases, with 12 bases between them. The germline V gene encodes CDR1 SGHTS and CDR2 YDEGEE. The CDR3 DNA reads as TGTGCCAGCAGCTCGTACGGGGGTGATGGCTACACCTTC. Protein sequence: CASSSYGGDGYTF. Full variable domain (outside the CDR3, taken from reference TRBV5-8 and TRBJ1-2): EAGVTQSPTHLIKTRGQQATLRCSPISGHTSVYWYQQALGLGLQFLLWYDEGEERNRGNFPPRFSGRQFPNYSSELNVNALELEDSALYLCASSSYGGDGYTFGSGTRLTVV.

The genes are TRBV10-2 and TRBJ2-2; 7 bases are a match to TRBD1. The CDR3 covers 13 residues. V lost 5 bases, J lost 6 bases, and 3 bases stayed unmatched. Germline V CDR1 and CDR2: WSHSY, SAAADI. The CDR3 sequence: CASSPQGAGELFF. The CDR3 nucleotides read TGCGCCAGCAGTCCCCAGGGGGCCGGGGAGCTGTTTTTT.

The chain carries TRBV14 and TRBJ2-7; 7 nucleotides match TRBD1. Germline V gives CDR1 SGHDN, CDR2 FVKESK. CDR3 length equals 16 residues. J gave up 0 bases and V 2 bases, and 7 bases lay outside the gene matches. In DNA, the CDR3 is TGTGCCAGCAGCCAAACAGGACAGGTAAGCTCCTACGAGCAGTACTTC. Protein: CASSQTGQVSSYEQYF.

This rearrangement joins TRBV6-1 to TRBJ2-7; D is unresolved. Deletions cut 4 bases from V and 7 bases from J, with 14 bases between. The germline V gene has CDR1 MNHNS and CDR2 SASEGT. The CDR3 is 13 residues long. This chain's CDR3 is CASSARSSREQYF. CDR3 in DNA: TGTGCCAGCAGTGCCCGGTCCTCGAGGGAGCAGTACTTC.

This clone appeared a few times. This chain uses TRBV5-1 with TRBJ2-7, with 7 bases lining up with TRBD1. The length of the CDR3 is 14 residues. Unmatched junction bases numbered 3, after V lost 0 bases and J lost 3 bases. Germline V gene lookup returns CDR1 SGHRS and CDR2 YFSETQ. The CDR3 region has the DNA TGCGCCAGCAGCTTGGAACAGGGGAGCTACGAGCAGTACTTC. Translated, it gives CASSLEQGSYEQYF.

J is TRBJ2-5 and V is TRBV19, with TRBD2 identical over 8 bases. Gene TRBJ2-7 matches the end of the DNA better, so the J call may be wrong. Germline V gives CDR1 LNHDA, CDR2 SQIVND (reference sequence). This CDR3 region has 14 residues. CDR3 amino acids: CASSPQRGPYEQYF. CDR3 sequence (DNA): TGTGCCAGTAGTCCCCAGCGGGGGCCCTACGAGCAGTACTTC.

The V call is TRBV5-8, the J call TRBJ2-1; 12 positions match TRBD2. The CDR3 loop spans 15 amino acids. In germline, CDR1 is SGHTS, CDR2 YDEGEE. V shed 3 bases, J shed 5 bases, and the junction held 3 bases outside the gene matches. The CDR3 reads CASSSGLAGNNEQFF. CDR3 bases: TGTGCCAGCAGCTCGGGACTAGCGGGTAACAATGAGCAGTTCTTC.

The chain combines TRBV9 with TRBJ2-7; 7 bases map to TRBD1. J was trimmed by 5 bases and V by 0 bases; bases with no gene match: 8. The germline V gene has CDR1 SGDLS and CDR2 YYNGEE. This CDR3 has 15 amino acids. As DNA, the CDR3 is TGTGCCAGCAGCGTAGCTGGACAGGAAATCGACGAGCAGTACTTC. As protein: CASSVAGQEIDEQYF.

The CDR3 coding sequence is TGTGCCAGCAGCTTAGTCGTCGTCGGGAACACTGAAGCTTTCTTT. Protein: CASSLVVVGNTEAFF. The V call is TRBV7-2, the J call TRBJ1-1; D ambiguous. The CDR3 length is 15 residues. The germline CDR1 and CDR2 sequences are SGHTA and FQGNSA. Deletions cut 1 base from V and 1 base from J, with 10 bases between.

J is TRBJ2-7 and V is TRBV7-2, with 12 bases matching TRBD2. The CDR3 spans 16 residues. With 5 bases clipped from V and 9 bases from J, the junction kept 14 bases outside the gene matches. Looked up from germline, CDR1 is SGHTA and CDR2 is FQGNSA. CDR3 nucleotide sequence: TGTGCCAGCAGCGAGTCTGGTCTAGCGGGGGGGCCTAGGCAGTACTTC. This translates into CASSESGLAGGPRQYF. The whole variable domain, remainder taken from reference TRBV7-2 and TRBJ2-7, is GAGVSQSPSNKVTEKGKDVELRCDPISGHTALYWYRQSLGQGLEFLIYFQGNSAPDKSGLPSDRFSAERTGGSVSTLTIQRTQQEDSAVYLCASSESGLAGGPRQYFGPGTRLTVT.

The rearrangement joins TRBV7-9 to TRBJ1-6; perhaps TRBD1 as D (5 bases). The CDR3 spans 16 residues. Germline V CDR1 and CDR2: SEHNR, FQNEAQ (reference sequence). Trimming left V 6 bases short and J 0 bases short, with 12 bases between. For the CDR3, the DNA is TGTGCCAGCAGTAGGGACGGGAGCTCCTATAATTCACCCCTCCACTTT. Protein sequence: CASSRDGSSYNSPLHF.

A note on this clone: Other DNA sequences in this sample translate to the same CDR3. CDR3 residues: CASSLPLVSPGTEAFF. The DNA for the CDR3 is TGTGCCAGCAGTCTTCCGTTGGTAAGTCCGGGCACTGAAGCTTTCTTT. The rearrangement joins TRBV28 to TRBJ1-1; D remains unclear. This CDR3 spans 16 amino acids. Per the germline V gene, CDR1 is MDHEN and CDR2 is SYDVKM. Trimming pared 5 bases from V and 4 bases from J, leaving 20 bases between. Together with reference TRBV28 and TRBJ1-1, the CDR3 gives the full variable domain: DVKVTQSSRYLVKRTGEKVFLECVQDMDHENMFWYRQDPGLGLRLIYFSYDVKMKEKGDIPEGYSVSREKKERFSLILESASTNQTSMYLCASSLPLVSPGTEAFFGQGTRLTVV.

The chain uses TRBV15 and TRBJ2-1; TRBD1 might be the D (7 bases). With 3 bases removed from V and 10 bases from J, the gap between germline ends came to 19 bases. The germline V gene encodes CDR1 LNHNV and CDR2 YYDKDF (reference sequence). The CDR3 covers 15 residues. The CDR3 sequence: CATSSKRDSGLEQFF. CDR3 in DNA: TGTGCCACCAGCAGCAAGAGGGACAGTGGACTAGAGCAGTTCTTC.

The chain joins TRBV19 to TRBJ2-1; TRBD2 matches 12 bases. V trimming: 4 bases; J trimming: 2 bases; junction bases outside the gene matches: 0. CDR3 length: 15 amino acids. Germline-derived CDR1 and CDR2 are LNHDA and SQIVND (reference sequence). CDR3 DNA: TGTGCCAGTAGTACTAGCGGGGGGGCCTACAATGAGCAGTTCTTC. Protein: CASSTSGGAYNEQFF.